This T cell receptor (beta chain) was observed in a study of post-analysis software for immune sequencing data. Study results and caveats: Patients used about 5 TRBV segments, including TRBV5-6, TRBV5-1 and TRBV20-1, more often than controls.

This clonotype was detected ten times or more. Its antigen is still unknown. The TCR beta cDNA libraries contained unique molecular identifiers. Input amounts of roughly 1 to 10 million T cells were used. These gave around 500,000 cDNA molecules, so each molecule approximated one T cell. TCRdb redid the calling of the PCR reads with MiXCR, one entry per CDR3 protein. Found here are around 190,000 distinct CDR3 sequences, 25% to 30% of them singletons; the top ten hold more than 3%. The CDR3 sequence is 13 residues long. V shed 2 bases and J 9 bases; nucleotides not matched to a gene: 7. Looked up from germline, CDR1 is MNHNY and CDR2 is SVGAGI (reference sequence).

The genes are TRBV6-6 and TRBJ2-7; TRBD2 agrees at 7 bases. This receptor was obtained from a girl younger than 18 with multiple sclerosis. Sequenced: blood. This CDR3 reads CASSYGPTGGQYF. CDR3 DNA sequence: TGTGCCAGCAGTTACGGCCCGACGGGGGGGCAGTACTTC.